This T cell receptor (beta chain) derives from a study of PD-1 blockade in classical Hodgkin lymphoma. Study-wide results and caveats: Those patients who began receiving nivolumab less than 1 year after ASCT had lower diversity, and they were excluded. Lower baseline TCR diversity marked trial partial responders and progressors. According to reports, newly diagnosed patients had lower baseline TCR diversity than healthy donors, and relapsed/refractory patients had lower baseline TCR diversity still.

Time point meaning: cycle 4 day 1 (C4D1), after five to seven weeks of nivolumab. All trial patients relapsed after autologous stem cell transplantation. Germline V lookup: CDR1 SGHKS, CDR2 YYEKEE (reference sequence). This CDR3 region has 15 residues. V lost 2 bases to trimming and J lost 0 bases; unmatched junction nucleotides: 3. Profiling relied on immunoSEQ multiplex PCR, and the TCRdb table lists in-frame clones only, not all of them. The sample carries tens of thousands of clones, roughly 78% recorded once. Comment on this clone: No antigen is known for it.

The chain has TRBV5-5 and TRBJ2-7; 9 positions agree with TRBD1. Sequenced here: peripheral blood mononuclear cells (PBMCs), sampled before the fourth cycle of nivolumab. This receptor was identified in a human donor with classical Hodgkin lymphoma. The CDR3 loop reads CASSLGQGLSYEQYF. The CDR3 DNA sequence: TGTGCCAGCAGCTTAGGACAGGGGCTCTCCTACGAGCAGTACTTC.